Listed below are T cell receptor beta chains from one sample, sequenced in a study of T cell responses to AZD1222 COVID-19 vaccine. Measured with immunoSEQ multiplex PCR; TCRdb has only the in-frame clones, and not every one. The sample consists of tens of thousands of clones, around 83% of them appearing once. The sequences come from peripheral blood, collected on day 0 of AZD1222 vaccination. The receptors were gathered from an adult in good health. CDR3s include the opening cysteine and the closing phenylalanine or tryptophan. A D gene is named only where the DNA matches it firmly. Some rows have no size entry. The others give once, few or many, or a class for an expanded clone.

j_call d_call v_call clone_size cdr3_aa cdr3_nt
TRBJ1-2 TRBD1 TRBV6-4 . CASSDSSRGLPGYTF TGTGCCAGCAGTGACTCGTCCAGGGGGCTTCCGGGCTACACCTTC
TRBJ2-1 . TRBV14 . CASSPRAGYNEQFF TGTGCCAGCAGCCCGCGGGCAGGGTACAATGAGCAGTTCTTC
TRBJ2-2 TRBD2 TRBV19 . CASSIGRQGGDTGELFF TGTGCCAGTAGTATAGGTCGGCAGGGAGGGGACACCGGGGAGCTGTTTTTT
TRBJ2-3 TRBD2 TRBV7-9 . CASSLELAGFTDTQYF TGTGCCAGCAGCTTAGAGCTAGCGGGTTTCACAGATACGCAGTATTTT
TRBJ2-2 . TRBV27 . CASGRRFYTGELFF TGTGCCAGCGGTAGGAGGTTCTACACCGGGGAGCTGTTTTTT
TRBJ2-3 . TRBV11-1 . CASSLTRADTQYF TGTGCCAGCAGCTTAACAAGGGCAGATACGCAGTATTTT
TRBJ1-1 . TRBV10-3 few CAISEYGGDGTEAFF TGTGCCATCAGTGAGTACGGGGGAGATGGCACTGAAGCTTTCTTT
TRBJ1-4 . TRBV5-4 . CASSSGAGAQGEKLFF TGTGCCAGCAGCTCGGGGGCGGGCGCCCAGGGTGAAAAACTGTTTTTT
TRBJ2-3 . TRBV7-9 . CASSLAVGVTDTQYF TGTGCCAGCAGCCTCGCGGTAGGGGTTACAGATACGCAGTATTTT
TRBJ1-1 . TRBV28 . CASSSPRGDTEAFF TGTGCCAGCAGTTCCCCACGGGGAGACACTGAAGCTTTCTTT
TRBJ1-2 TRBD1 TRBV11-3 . CASSNTGTGSGYTF TGTGCCAGCAGTAACACCGGGACAGGGAGTGGCTACACCTTC
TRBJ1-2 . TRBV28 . CASSPLDRPSNYGYTF TGTGCCAGCAGTCCACTCGACAGACCTTCTAACTATGGCTACACCTTC
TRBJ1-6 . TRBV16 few CASSQSGPGQSPLHF TGTGCCAGCAGCCAATCGGGGCCAGGACAATCACCCCTCCACTTT
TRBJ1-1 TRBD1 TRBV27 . CASSTGQGFTEAFF TGTGCCAGCAGTACGGGACAGGGTTTCACTGAAGCTTTCTTT
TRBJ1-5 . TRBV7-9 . CASSLTGGQPQHF TGTGCCAGCAGCTTAACTGGAGGACAGCCCCAGCATTTT
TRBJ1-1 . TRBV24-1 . CATSDSMNTEAFF TGTGCCACCAGTGACTCTATGAACACTGAAGCTTTCTTT
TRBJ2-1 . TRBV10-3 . CAISGTVNEQFF TGTGCCATCAGTGGGACAGTCAATGAGCAGTTCTTC